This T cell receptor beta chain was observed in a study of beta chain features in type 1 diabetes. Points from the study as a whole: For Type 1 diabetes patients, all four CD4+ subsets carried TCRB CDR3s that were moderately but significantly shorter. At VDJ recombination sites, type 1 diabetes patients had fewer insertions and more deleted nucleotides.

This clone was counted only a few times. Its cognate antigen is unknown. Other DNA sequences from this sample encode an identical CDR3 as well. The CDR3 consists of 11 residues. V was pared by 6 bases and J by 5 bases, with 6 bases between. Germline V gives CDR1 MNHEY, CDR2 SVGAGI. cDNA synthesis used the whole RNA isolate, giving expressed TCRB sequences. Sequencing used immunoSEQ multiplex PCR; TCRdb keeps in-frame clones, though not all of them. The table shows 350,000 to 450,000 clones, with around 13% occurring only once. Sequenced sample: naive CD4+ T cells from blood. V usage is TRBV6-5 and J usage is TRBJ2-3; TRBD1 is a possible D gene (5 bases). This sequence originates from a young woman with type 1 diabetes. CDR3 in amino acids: CASSQGDTQYF. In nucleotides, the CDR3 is TGTGCCAGCAGCCAGGGAGATACGCAGTATTTT.